Following are 2 T cell receptor beta chains from one sample sequenced in a study of pediatric ulcerative colitis (dated by TCRdb to about 2019). The library was generated by the immunoSEQ multiplex PCR assay. The immuneACCESS repertoire file appears here via TCRdb, limited to in-frame rearrangements. These files lack a portion of the clones; in checked studies, under half of the deficit traces to unresolved V genes, and the cause of the others is not known. The table for this sample lists 59,000 or so clones; over 70% of them were counted only once. The ten most abundant clones make up under 6.5% of the sample. The specimen sequenced was blood. The receptors derive from a boy between 10 and 17 years old with moderate ulcerative colitis.

CDR3 nucleotides: TGCGCCAGCAGCCCGGCTAAAGGGAGTTTCTATGGCTACACCTTC. It codes for CASSPAKGSFYGYTF. The chain has TRBV5-1 and TRBJ1-2; D uncertain. The CDR3 runs 15 residues. The V end lost 4 bases, the J end lost 4 bases, and 17 bases lay between the germline ends. In germline, CDR1 is SGHRS, CDR2 YFSETQ.

V usage is TRBV4-1 and J usage is TRBJ1-1; 8 bases are a match to TRBD1. V was clipped by 4 bases and J by 2 bases; unmatched bases: 6. The CDR3 is 15 amino acids. CDR1 is MGHRA and CDR2 is YSYEKL in the germline V gene. Here the CDR3 DNA reads TGCGCCAGCAGCCGCGTGGGACAGGCTAACACTGAAGCTTTCTTT. Its protein product is CASSRVGQANTEAFF.